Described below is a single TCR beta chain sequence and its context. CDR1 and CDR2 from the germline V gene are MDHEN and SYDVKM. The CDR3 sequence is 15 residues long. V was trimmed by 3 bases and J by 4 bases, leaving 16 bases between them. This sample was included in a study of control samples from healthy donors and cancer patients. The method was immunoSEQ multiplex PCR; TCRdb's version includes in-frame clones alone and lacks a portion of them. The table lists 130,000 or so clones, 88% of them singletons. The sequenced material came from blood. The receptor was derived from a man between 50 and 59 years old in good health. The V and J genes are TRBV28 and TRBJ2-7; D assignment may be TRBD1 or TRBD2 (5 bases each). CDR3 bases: TGTGCCAGCAGTTTCCTACCGGGACGGTTATACGAGCAGTACTTC. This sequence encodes CASSFLPGRLYEQYF.